Below, 11 T cell receptor beta chains from the same sample are listed, as sequenced in a study of shared clonotypes between healthy human individuals. Terminally differentiated effector memory CD45RA+ cells were excluded by CCR7 positive selection of CD45RO-negative cells. Repertoires were generated with immunoSEQ multiplex PCR, while TCRdb's copy carries only in-frame clones and drops some. The sample records about 2.1 million clones, just under 95% being singletons. What was sequenced was naive CD8+ T cells from PBMCs. These receptors were obtained from a man aged 18 to 30 in good health. Some clones in this sample may be carry-over from other donors' samples.

The V gene is TRBV6-1, the J gene TRBJ2-7; 7 bases align to TRBD1. Trimming cost V 2 bases and J 0 bases; bases outside gene matches: 7. The CDR3 runs 16 residues. Germline values: CDR1 MNHNS, CDR2 SASEGT. The CDR3 region is CASSEWLGTDSYEQYF. CDR3 in DNA: TGTGCCAGCAGTGAATGGCTAGGGACAGACTCCTACGAGCAGTACTTC.

The V call is TRBV19, the J call TRBJ2-5; D not certain. The V gene's germline CDR1 is LNHDA and CDR2 SQIVND (reference sequence). This CDR3 has 12 residues. The V and J ends lost 3 bases and 5 bases respectively, with 7 bases between them. CDR3: CASSIIGETQYF. For the CDR3, the DNA is TGTGCCAGTAGTATCATAGGGGAGACCCAGTACTTC.

The V gene is TRBV29-1, the J gene TRBJ2-1; D gene unclear. The CDR3 totals 11 residues. The germline V and J ends were trimmed by 8 bases and 5 bases, with 10 bases remaining between them. Germline V gene lookup returns CDR1 SQVTM and CDR2 ANQGSEA. CDR3 residues: CSSTENNEQFF. CDR3 bases: TGCAGCTCCACGGAGAACAATGAGCAGTTCTTC.

V and J are TRBV29-1 and TRBJ1-5; D remains ambiguous. V dropped 4 bases and J dropped 4 bases, with 8 bases sitting between them. The CDR3 sequence is 12 residues long. CDR1 and CDR2 (germline): SQVTM, ANQGSEA. CDR3 loop: CSVVAENQPQHF. The CDR3 bases are TGCAGCGTTGTAGCGGAGAATCAGCCCCAGCATTTT.

V and J are TRBV7-2 and TRBJ1-1; tentative D call: TRBD1 (6 bases). This CDR3 has 13 amino acids. Germline values: CDR1 SGHTA, CDR2 FQGNSA. V dropped 1 base and J dropped 8 bases, with 11 bases sitting between them. This chain's CDR3 is CASSLDRVAEAFF. In DNA form, the CDR3 reads TGTGCCAGCAGCTTAGACAGGGTTGCGGAAGCTTTCTTT.

V and J are TRBV5-8 and TRBJ1-1; D remains ambiguous. CDR1 is SGHTS and CDR2 is YDEGEE in the germline V gene. Trimming took 7 bases from V and 0 from J, leaving 10 bases between them. The CDR3 loop spans 13 amino acids. Here the CDR3 reads CASPGNLNTEAFF. DNA of the CDR3: TGTGCCAGCCCCGGAAACTTGAACACTGAAGCTTTCTTT.

This chain connects TRBV19 to TRBJ2-2; a weak D match, TRBD1 (5 bases). This CDR3 has 15 residues. Trimming shortened V by 6 bases and J by 0 bases, and 11 bases separated the two germline ends. Germline CDR1 reads LNHDA; CDR2 reads SQIVND (reference sequence). The CDR3 reads CASSPTAANTGELFF. For the CDR3, the DNA is TGTGCCAGTAGCCCGACAGCCGCGAACACCGGGGAGCTGTTTTTT.

The CDR3 is CASSTNEQFF. DNA of the CDR3: TGTGCCAGCAGTACCAATGAGCAGTTCTTC. The chain joins TRBV6-1 to TRBJ2-1, with no clear D. V was trimmed by 5 bases and J by 6 bases, leaving 2 bases between them. The length of the CDR3 is 10 residues. Germline CDR1 is MNHNS and CDR2 is SASEGT.

The chain links TRBV15 to TRBJ1-5, with D possibly matching TRBD1 (5 bases). Trimming removed 5 bases from V and 7 bases from J, with 15 bases in between. Germline V gives CDR1 LNHNV, CDR2 YYDKDF (reference sequence). The CDR3 has 14 residues. This chain's CDR3 is CATSRSGRWQPQHF. CDR3 nucleotide sequence: TGTGCCACCAGCCGATCGGGACGTTGGCAGCCCCAGCATTTT.

The gene calls are TRBV15 and TRBJ2-1; TRBD2 matches 7 bases. Per the germline V gene, CDR1 is LNHNV and CDR2 is YYDKDF (reference sequence). J was trimmed by 7 bases and V by 8 bases; bases with no gene match: 8. This CDR3 is 13 amino acids long. CDR3 sequence reads: CATRGVGENEQFF. The CDR3, as DNA: TGTGCCACCCGGGGGGTTGGAGAGAATGAGCAGTTCTTC.

This rearrangement joins TRBV2 to TRBJ1-3; D is possibly TRBD1 (5 bases). The V end was cut by 4 bases, the J end by 4 bases, with 11 bases between. Germline loops: CDR1 SNHLY, CDR2 FYNNEI. The CDR3 loop spans 14 amino acids. DNA of the CDR3: TGTGCCAGCAGTGGGGGGGAGAGAGGAAACACCATATATTTT. Its translation is CASSGGERGNTIYF.